This T cell receptor (beta chain) emerged from a study of cytomegalovirus exposure and HLA in healthy donors. In the study overall: Roughly 180 million T cells yielded roughly 120 million unique TCR beta sequences in earlier analysis.

This clone has more than one count but fewer than ten. Its antigen is as yet unknown. The germline V gene has CDR1 MNHEY and CDR2 SMNVEV (reference sequence). The CDR3 runs 15 residues. Trimming stripped 0 bases from V and 0 bases from J, with 6 bases between. PCR primers comprised 60 Vbeta and 13 Jbeta primers. Here immunoSEQ multiplex PCR was the method, and the copy in TCRdb shows in-frame clones only, minus some. The repertoire holds tens of thousands of clones, with approximately 69% as singletons. Study results and limitations: Most TCR sequences showed up rarely, but some public TCRs showed up in many donors. In an earlier analysis, about 90% or about 30%: the productive usage of most TCR beta V segments. Researchers counted roughly 150 TCR beta chains as cytomegalovirus-associated.

The receptor comes from a woman between 50 and 59 years old in good health and CMV-seropositive. Input material: PBMCs. The chain couples TRBV27 to TRBJ1-3, with D uncertain. This CDR3 is CASSLSAGSGNTIYF. As DNA, the CDR3 is TGTGCCAGCAGTTTATCCGCGGGCTCTGGAAACACCATATATTTT.